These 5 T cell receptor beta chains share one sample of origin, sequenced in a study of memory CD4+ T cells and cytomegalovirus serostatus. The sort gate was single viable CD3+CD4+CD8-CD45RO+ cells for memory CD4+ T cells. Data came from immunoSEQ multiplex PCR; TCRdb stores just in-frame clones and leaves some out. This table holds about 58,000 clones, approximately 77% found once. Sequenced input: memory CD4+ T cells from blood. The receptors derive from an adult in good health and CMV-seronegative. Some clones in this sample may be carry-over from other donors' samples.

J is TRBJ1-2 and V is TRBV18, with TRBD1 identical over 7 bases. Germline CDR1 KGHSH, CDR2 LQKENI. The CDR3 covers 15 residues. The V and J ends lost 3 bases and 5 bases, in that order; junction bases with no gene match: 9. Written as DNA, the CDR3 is TGTGCCAGCTCACCTTCAGCCCAGGGGGAATATGGCTACACCTTC. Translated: CASSPSAQGEYGYTF.

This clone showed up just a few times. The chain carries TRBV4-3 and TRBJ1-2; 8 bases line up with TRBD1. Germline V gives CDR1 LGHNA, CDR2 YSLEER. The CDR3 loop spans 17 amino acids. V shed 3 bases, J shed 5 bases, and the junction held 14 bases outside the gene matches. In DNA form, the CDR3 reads TGCGCCAGCAGCCAGGATCCTTCAGGGGGCTGGGGATATGGCTACACCTTC. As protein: CASSQDPSGGWGYGYTF.

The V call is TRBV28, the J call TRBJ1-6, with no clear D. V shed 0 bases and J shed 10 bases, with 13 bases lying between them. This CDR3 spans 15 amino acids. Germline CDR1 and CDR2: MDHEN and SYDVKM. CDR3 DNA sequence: TGTGCCAGCAGTTTATGGACGAGGACCGGATCACCCCTCCACTTT. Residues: CASSLWTRTGSPLHF.

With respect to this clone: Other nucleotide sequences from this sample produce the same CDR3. CDR3 nucleotides: TGTGCCAGCAGCTTAGCGTCCTCCTACAATGAGCAGTTCTTC. Translation gives CASSLASSYNEQFF. The rearrangement links TRBV7-9 to TRBJ2-1; the D is unclear. CDR1 is SEHNR and CDR2 is FQNEAQ in the germline V gene (reference sequence). V shed 0 bases and J shed 0 bases, with 3 bases lying between them. This CDR3 contains 14 residues.

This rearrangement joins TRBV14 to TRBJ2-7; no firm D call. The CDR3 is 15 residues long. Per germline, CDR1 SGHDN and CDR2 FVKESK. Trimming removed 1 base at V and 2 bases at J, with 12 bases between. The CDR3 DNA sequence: TGTGCCAGCAGCCAAGTGAGCGCCCCAACCTACGAGCAGTACTTC. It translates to CASSQVSAPTYEQYF.